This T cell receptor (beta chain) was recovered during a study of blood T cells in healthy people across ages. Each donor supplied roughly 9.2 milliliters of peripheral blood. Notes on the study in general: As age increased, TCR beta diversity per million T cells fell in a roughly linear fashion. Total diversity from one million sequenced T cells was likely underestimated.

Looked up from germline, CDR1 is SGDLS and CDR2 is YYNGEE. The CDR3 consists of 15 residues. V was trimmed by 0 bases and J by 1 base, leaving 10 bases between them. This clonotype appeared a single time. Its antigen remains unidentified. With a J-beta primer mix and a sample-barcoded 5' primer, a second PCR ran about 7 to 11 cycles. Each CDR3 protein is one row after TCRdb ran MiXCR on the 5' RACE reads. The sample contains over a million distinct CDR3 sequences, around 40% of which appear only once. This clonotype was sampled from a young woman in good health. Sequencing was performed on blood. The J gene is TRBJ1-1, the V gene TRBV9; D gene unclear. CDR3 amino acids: CASSVAATSNTEAFF. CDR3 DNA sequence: TGTGCCAGCAGCGTAGCTGCGACCTCGAACACTGAAGCTTTCTTT.